The present T cell receptor beta chain was sequenced within a study of Graves' ophthalmopathy and Graves' hyperthyroidism. Study in general: Upon initial diagnosis and before any treatment, peripheral blood was collected.

Ophthalmopathy donors showed moderate-to-severe activity, CAS ≥3, NOSPECS ≥4 and a duration under 3 months. About 10 ml of fresh blood yielded the PBMCs by density gradient. Study observations and caveats: Blood also carried most expanded thyroid clonotypes exceeding 0.001 frequency.

In germline, CDR1 is SEHNR, CDR2 FQNEAQ (reference sequence). V was cut by 4 bases and J by 5 bases, with 17 bases left in between. The CDR3 is 15 amino acids. Beta-chain TCR CDR3 regions were amplified from RNA transcripts. HTBI primers primed a first-round RT-PCR, and a second-round multiplex PCR followed. One entry per CDR3 protein, called by TCRdb with MiXCR from the multiplex PCR reads. The table lists over 650,000 distinct CDR3 sequences, roughly 39% of them singletons, with over 2.5% in the top ten. This clonotype was recorded many times. No antigen is known for it. The chain joins TRBV7-9 to TRBJ1-2; D is uncertain. Input material: peripheral blood. This receptor was identified in an adult man with Graves' ophthalmopathy. In DNA, the CDR3 is TGTGCCAGCAGCTACGACCTGGGAACCGGATATGGCTACACCTTC. It encodes CASSYDLGTGYGYTF.